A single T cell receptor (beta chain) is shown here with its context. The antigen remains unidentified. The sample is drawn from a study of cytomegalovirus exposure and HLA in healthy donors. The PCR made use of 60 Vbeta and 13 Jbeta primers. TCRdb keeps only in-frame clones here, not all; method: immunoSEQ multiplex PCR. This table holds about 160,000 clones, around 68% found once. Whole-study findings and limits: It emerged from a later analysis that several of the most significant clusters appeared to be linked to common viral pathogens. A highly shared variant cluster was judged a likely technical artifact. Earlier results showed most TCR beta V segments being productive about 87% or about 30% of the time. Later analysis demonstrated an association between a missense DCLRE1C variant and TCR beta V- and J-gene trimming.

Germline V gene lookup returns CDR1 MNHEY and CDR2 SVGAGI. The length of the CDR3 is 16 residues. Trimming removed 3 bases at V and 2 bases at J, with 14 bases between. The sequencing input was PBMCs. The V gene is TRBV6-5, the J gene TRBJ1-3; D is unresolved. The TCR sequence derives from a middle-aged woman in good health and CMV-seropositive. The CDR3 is CASSYERIPPGNTIYF. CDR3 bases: TGTGCCAGCAGTTATGAGAGAATACCACCTGGAAACACCATATATTTT.